These 25 T cell receptor beta chains were sequenced from one sample in a study of vaccination effects on CD4 cells after COVID-19. These receptors are not linked to any known antigen. After less than 11 days in culture, the CD4+ T cells were isolated. Data came from immunoSEQ multiplex PCR; TCRdb stores just in-frame clones and leaves some out. The sample records fewer than 75,000 clones, 70% to 80% being singletons. The sequencing here drew on CD4+ T cells from PBMCs cultured without peptide, taken before COVID-19 vaccination. Receptors originate from a human donor who received a COVID-19 vaccine.

About this clone itself: This CDR3 is also generated by other DNA sequences in the sample. The CDR3 DNA reads TGCGCCAGCAGCTTGGACGGCGGTAGCAATCAGCCCCAGCATTTT. It yields the protein CASSLDGGSNQPQHF. The chain has TRBV5-1 and TRBJ1-5; no firm D call. Trimming removed 0 bases from V and 0 bases from J, with 7 bases in between. This CDR3 region has 15 residues. CDR1 and CDR2 (germline): SGHRS, YFSETQ.

This clone was detected once. The chain has TRBV19 and TRBJ2-3; tentatively, D is TRBD1 (6 bases). Germline values: CDR1 LNHDA, CDR2 SQIVND (reference sequence). The CDR3 runs to 15 residues. Trimming removed 5 bases from V and 2 bases from J, with 14 bases in between. The CDR3 protein is CASSGAGTLTDTQYF. For the CDR3, the DNA is TGTGCCAGTAGTGGGGCAGGGACACTCACAGATACGCAGTATTTT.

This chain uses TRBV19 with TRBJ2-2, with 13 bases matching TRBD2. Germline trimming cut 5 bases from V and 7 bases from J; bases unmatched to any gene: 7. There are 16 residues in the CDR3. Germline V gene data show CDR1 as LNHDA and CDR2 as SQIVND (reference sequence). As DNA, the CDR3 is TGTGCCAGTAGTGGGGGGACTAGCGGGGCGTACGGGGAGCTGTTTTTT. It specifies CASSGGTSGAYGELFF.

J is TRBJ1-1 and V is TRBV28; no firm D call. Trimming removed 5 bases from V and 2 bases from J, with 6 bases in between. Germline V gene data show CDR1 as MDHEN and CDR2 as SYDVKM. The CDR3 extends over 12 amino acids. CDR3 coding DNA: TGTGCCAGCAGTCGGAGTAACACTGAAGCTTTCTTT. This encodes CASSRSNTEAFF.

The rearrangement joins TRBV6-1 to TRBJ1-4; weak D call: TRBD1 (5 bases). V lost 1 base to trimming and J lost 7 bases, with 16 bases between them. CDR1 is MNHNS, CDR2 SASEGT, per germline. CDR3 size: 16 residues. The CDR3 loop is CASSEGGVEGGEKLFF. CDR3 DNA: TGTGCCAGCAGTGAAGGGGGGGTTGAGGGAGGTGAAAAACTGTTTTTT.

The V gene is TRBV20-1, the J gene TRBJ1-2; no firm D call. V lost 3 bases and J 5 bases, leaving 13 bases between the germline ends. Germline V gene data show CDR1 as DFQATT and CDR2 as SNEGSKA (reference sequence). The CDR3 has 13 residues. The CDR3 DNA follows: TGCAGTGCTAGTGCGACGGAGGGATATGGCTACACCTTC. Translating it yields CSASATEGYGYTF.

This clone was seen a few times. The chain combines TRBV4-2 with TRBJ1-5; D is unresolved. Looked up from germline, CDR1 is LGHNA and CDR2 is YNFKEQ. The CDR3 contains 13 residues. V was shortened by 0 bases and J by 5 bases, with 5 bases between the two germline ends. The chain's CDR3 is CASSQDSYQPQHF. CDR3 coding DNA: TGTGCCAGCAGCCAAGATTCGTATCAGCCCCAGCATTTT.

The chain joins TRBV15 to TRBJ2-6, with D perhaps TRBD1 (5 bases). In germline, CDR1 is LNHNV, CDR2 YYDKDF (reference sequence). V lost 1 base to trimming and J lost 0 bases, with 7 bases between them. The CDR3 consists of 16 residues. The CDR3 sequence: CATSRARVSGANVLTF. Written as DNA, the CDR3 is TGTGCCACCAGCAGAGCCAGGGTCTCTGGGGCCAACGTCCTGACTTTC.

V gene TRBV29-1 combines with J gene TRBJ2-1, with TRBD1 matching 9 bases. CDR3 length: 12 residues. J gave up 7 bases and V 4 bases, and 2 bases lay outside the gene matches. Germline lookup yields CDR1 SQVTM and CDR2 ANQGSEA. CDR3 loop: CSVAGQGNEQFF. The CDR3 region has the DNA TGCAGCGTTGCCGGACAGGGGAATGAGCAGTTCTTC.

This chain links TRBV9 with TRBJ2-2, with TRBD1 identical over 7 bases. Germline V gene data show CDR1 as SGDLS and CDR2 as YYNGEE. This CDR3 comprises 12 residues. V was clipped by 2 bases and J by 12 bases; unmatched bases: 4. Here the CDR3 reads CASSVKQGKLFF. The CDR3 DNA reads as TGTGCCAGCAGCGTGAAACAGGGGAAGCTGTTTTTT.

The J gene is TRBJ1-1, the V gene TRBV4-1; no reliable D call. Germline loops: CDR1 MGHRA, CDR2 YSYEKL. There are 19 residues in the CDR3. Trimming stripped 2 bases from V and 4 bases from J, with 26 bases between. CDR3 in DNA: TGCGCCAGCAGCCAAACCCCTCTAAGGCAGTCCTCATCGGGCACTGAAGCTTTCTTT. Protein sequence: CASSQTPLRQSSSGTEAFF.

The genes are TRBV2 and TRBJ2-7; TRBD1 matches 12 bases. Germline lookup yields CDR1 SNHLY and CDR2 FYNNEI. This CDR3 comprises 13 residues. J gave up 9 bases and V 8 bases, and 8 bases lay outside the gene matches. DNA for the CDR3: TGTGCCAGCCGGGGGACAGGGGGCTTTCGGCAGTACGTC. This sequence encodes CASRGTGGFRQYV.

The chain is built from TRBV2 and TRBJ1-2; D remains ambiguous. Germline V gene data show CDR1 as SNHLY and CDR2 as FYNNEI. Trimming removed 7 bases at V and 4 bases at J, with 16 bases between. The CDR3 runs to 14 residues. CDR3 residues: CASTRGWEGYGYTF. In DNA form, the CDR3 reads TGTGCCAGCACCAGAGGGTGGGAGGGCTATGGCTACACCTTC.

This chain connects TRBV19 to TRBJ2-1; 9 bases match TRBD1. The CDR3 extends over 15 amino acids. Germline V gene sequence: CDR1 LNHDA, CDR2 SQIVND (reference sequence). J was trimmed by 7 bases and V by 5 bases; bases with no gene match: 9. The chain's CDR3 is CASSVTGGAENEQFF. Here the CDR3 DNA reads TGTGCCAGTAGTGTCACAGGGGGCGCGGAGAATGAGCAGTTCTTC.

The chain carries TRBV5-4 and TRBJ2-4; TRBD1 is a possible D gene (5 bases). Trimming left V 1 base short and J 3 bases short, with 8 bases between. The CDR3 covers 14 residues. The germline V gene encodes CDR1 SGHNT and CDR2 YYREEE (reference sequence). CDR3: CASSLQGSKNIQYF. The DNA for the CDR3 is TGTGCCAGCAGCTTGCAGGGAAGCAAAAACATTCAGTACTTC.

This chain connects TRBV20-1 to TRBJ1-2; D gene uncertain. The CDR3 totals 11 residues. Germline V gene sequence: CDR1 DFQATT, CDR2 SNEGSKA (reference sequence). Trimming removed 3 bases at V and 7 bases at J, with 9 bases between. The DNA for the CDR3 is TGCAGTGCTAGTGCTGGGCCTGGCTACACCTTC. Protein product: CSASAGPGYTF.

This chain links TRBV6-6 with TRBJ1-4; 7 bases agree with TRBD1. Per germline, CDR1 MNHNY and CDR2 SVGAGI (reference sequence). The V and J ends lost 5 bases and 3 bases, in that order; junction bases with no gene match: 6. This CDR3 spans 15 amino acids. In nucleotides, the CDR3 is TGTGCCAGCAGTCAAAGACAGGGTTCTAATGAAAAACTGTTTTTT. It yields the protein CASSQRQGSNEKLFF.

V is TRBV9 and J is TRBJ2-4; D is uncertain. V was pared by 0 bases and J by 7 bases, with 11 bases between. Germline-derived CDR1 and CDR2 are SGDLS and YYNGEE. The CDR3 has 14 residues. In nucleotides, the CDR3 is TGTGCCAGCAGCGTAGGTGCCCTTGGGAACATTCAGTACTTC. This codes for CASSVGALGNIQYF.

The chain is built from TRBV24-1 and TRBJ2-5; TRBD2 is a possible D gene (7 bases). V lost 5 bases, J lost 5 bases, and 17 bases lay in between. In germline, CDR1 is KGHDR, CDR2 SFDVKD. The CDR3 length is 15 residues. CDR3 DNA: TGTGCCACCAGTGGAGGGGCAGGGAGGGGGGAGACCCAGTACTTC. Amino acids: CATSGGAGRGETQYF.

The rearrangement uses TRBV6-5 and TRBJ2-3, with 7 bases identical to TRBD2. There are 13 residues in the CDR3. V lost 11 bases and J lost 6; bases outside the gene matches: 11. Germline assignment: CDR1 MNHEY and CDR2 SVGAGI. The chain's CDR3 is CAVSPGGGDTQYF. The DNA of the CDR3 is TGTGCCGTGAGTCCGGGGGGAGGGGATACGCAGTATTTT.

This chain uses TRBV6-1 with TRBJ2-5; D gene unclear. The CDR3 contains 14 residues. Germline CDR1 reads MNHNS; CDR2 reads SASEGT. Trimming removed 0 bases from V and 7 bases from J, with 12 bases in between. This chain's CDR3 is CASSEAVKGATQYF. Here the CDR3 DNA reads TGTGCCAGCAGTGAAGCGGTCAAAGGAGCGACCCAGTACTTC.

CDR3 coding DNA: TGTGCCAGCAGCTCCTCACAGATAAGGAACACTGAAGCTTTCTTT. Encoded protein: CASSSSQIRNTEAFF. The chain employs TRBV7-9 and TRBJ1-1, with D uncertain. The germline V gene encodes CDR1 SEHNR and CDR2 FQNEAQ (reference sequence). The V gene lost 4 bases and the J gene lost 1 base, with 13 bases spanning the gap. This CDR3 is built from 15 residues.

This sequence joins TRBV18 and TRBJ2-1; no definite D call. CDR3 length equals 14 residues. Germline-derived CDR1 and CDR2 are KGHSH and LQKENI. The V end lost 0 bases, the J end lost 6 bases, and 9 bases lay between the germline ends. The CDR3 is CASSPPGRVNEQFF. DNA of the CDR3: TGTGCCAGCTCACCACCAGGTAGGGTCAATGAGCAGTTCTTC.

The chain joins TRBV5-1 to TRBJ1-2, with TRBD1 identical over 10 bases. The germline V gene encodes CDR1 SGHRS and CDR2 YFSETQ. Trimming at V came to 2 bases and at J to 6 bases, leaving 7 bases not matched to a gene. The CDR3 consists of 15 residues. For the CDR3, the DNA is TGCGCCAGCAGCTTAGGACAGGGGGAGGAAGATGGCTACACCTTC. It codes for CASSLGQGEEDGYTF.

V is TRBV3-1 (or the pseudogene TRBV3-2) and J is TRBJ2-2; no definite D call. This CDR3 region has 11 residues. Trimming took 3 bases from V and 6 from J, leaving 2 bases between them. Germline CDR1 reads LGHDT; CDR2 reads YNNKEL (reference sequence). DNA for the CDR3: TGTGCCAGCAGCCAGGCCGGGGAGCTGTTTTTT. The encoded protein is CASSQAGELFF.